This T cell receptor beta chain derives from a study of early T cells in non-severe SARS-CoV-2 infection. Study context: Sequencing used unsorted whole-blood bulk RNA, so chains lack pairing.

Regarding the study as a whole: VDJdb-based annotation leaned toward anti-spike CD8 responses and missed private and CD4 specificities.

Unique molecular identifiers (one per individual cDNA molecule) were attached. TCRdb re-called the 5' RACE reads with MiXCR, one entry per CDR3 protein. The table lists approximately 22,000 distinct CDR3 sequences, less than 7.5% of them singletons, with around 15% in the top ten. V shed 3 bases and J shed 5 bases, with 16 bases lying between them. Germline values: CDR1 SQVTM, CDR2 ANQGSEA. This CDR3 spans 14 amino acids. This clonotype is large. The antigen is unknown. The rearrangement links TRBV29-1 to TRBJ1-2, with a weak D call TRBD1 (6 bases). The source material was whole blood, sampled at baseline. This sequence originates from an adult who was a healthcare worker with PCR-confirmed SARS-CoV-2 infection or an uninfected control (not recorded which). The CDR3 DNA sequence: TGCAGCGTTGATACAGGGCGGGTAAAGTATGGCTACACCTTC. Translation: CSVDTGRVKYGYTF.